The 24 T cell receptor beta chains presented below share a single source sample, sequenced in a study of STAT3 mutations in large granular lymphocyte leukemia. Whole-study findings and limits: In T-cell large granular lymphocyte leukemia, about half of patients showed multiple immunodominant subclonotypes.

These receptors have no known antigen. Sequencing used immunoSEQ multiplex PCR; TCRdb keeps in-frame clones, though not all of them. The sample consists of approximately 42,000 clones, around 80% of them appearing once. The sequencing sample was made of PBMCs. The receptor source for this set is a human donor with T large granular lymphocyte leukemia. Some clones in this sample may be carry-over from other donors' samples.

The chain couples TRBV6-1 to TRBJ1-2; weak D call: TRBD1 (6 bases). Germline V lookup: CDR1 MNHNS, CDR2 SASEGT. The CDR3 is made up of 13 amino acids. Trimming cost V 8 bases and J 4 bases, with 14 bases left between them. CDR3 loop: CASPGQNLYGYTF. The CDR3 coding sequence is TGTGCCAGCCCCGGACAGAACCTCTATGGCTACACCTTC.

This clone was counted a few times. V is TRBV2 and J is TRBJ1-5, with 8 bases aligning to TRBD1. The CDR3 is 15 residues long. V was pared by 6 bases and J by 0 bases, with 4 bases of the junction left unmatched. The germline V gene encodes CDR1 SNHLY and CDR2 FYNNEI. The chain's CDR3 is CASRRTGYSNQPQHF. In nucleotides, the CDR3 is TGTGCCAGCAGGAGGACAGGGTATAGCAATCAGCCCCAGCATTTT.

The V gene is TRBV5-8, the J gene TRBJ1-1, with D unresolved. The CDR3 spans 12 residues. The germline V and J ends were trimmed by 5 bases and 1 base, with 6 bases remaining between them. Germline V gene sequence: CDR1 SGHTS, CDR2 YDEGEE. The CDR3 DNA is TGTGCCAGCAGTAGAGGGAACACTGAAGCTTTCTTT. Its protein is CASSRGNTEAFF.

Here the CDR3 reads CASSLGYNSPLHF. CDR3 DNA sequence: TGTGCCAGCAGTTTAGGGTATAATTCACCCCTCCACTTT. The rearrangement links TRBV28 to TRBJ1-6, with unresolved D. Germline V gives CDR1 MDHEN, CDR2 SYDVKM. V gave up 2 bases and J gave up 4 bases, with 3 bases separating them. CDR3 length equals 13 residues.

V and J are TRBV18 and TRBJ2-4; perhaps TRBD1 as D (6 bases). Trimming removed 6 bases from V and 5 bases from J, with 17 bases in between. The CDR3 loop spans 15 amino acids. CDR1 and CDR2 from the germline V gene are KGHSH and LQKENI. CDR3 coding DNA: TGTGCCAGCTCGCGGGCCCAGGGGCTGGAAAACATTCAGTACTTC. It yields the protein CASSRAQGLENIQYF.

As concerns this clone: One end of the junction fails to match germline, which may point to a read error. The rearrangement joins TRBV4-1 to TRBJ2-7, with TRBD2 matching over 11 bases. From germline, CDR1 is MGHRA and CDR2 YSYEKL. The CDR3 covers 13 residues. The CDR3: CASSQDLAGGLVF. CDR3 DNA sequence: TGCGCCAGCAGCCAAGATCTAGCGGGGGGACTTGTCTTC.

The chain links TRBV2 to TRBJ2-5; TRBD2 aligns across 7 bases. The CDR3 has 15 amino acids. Germline V CDR1 and CDR2: SNHLY, FYNNEI. J lost 7 bases, V lost 7 bases, and 15 bases had no gene match. CDR3 residues: CASTVASGPQGTQYF. In DNA form, the CDR3 reads TGTGCCAGCACGGTGGCTAGCGGTCCCCAGGGGACCCAGTACTTC.

This sequence joins TRBV6-1 and TRBJ1-2; D may be TRBD1 (6 bases). Germline V gene sequence: CDR1 MNHNS, CDR2 SASEGT. The CDR3 has 16 residues. The V gene lost 2 bases and the J gene lost 4 bases, with 17 bases spanning the gap. This chain's CDR3 is CASSESVDSLIYGYTF. The DNA of the CDR3 is TGTGCCAGCAGTGAATCGGTGGACAGCCTTATCTATGGCTACACCTTC.

This clone was found once. V and J are TRBV11-2 and TRBJ2-7, with unresolved D. The germline V gene encodes CDR1 SGHAT and CDR2 FQNNGV. With 5 bases removed from V and 1 base from J, the gap between germline ends came to 12 bases. This CDR3 spans 14 amino acids. This CDR3 is CASSPRTLSYEQYF. The DNA of the CDR3 is TGTGCCAGCAGCCCCCGGACGCTATCCTACGAGCAGTACTTC.

V usage is TRBV10-3 and J usage is TRBJ1-2; tentatively, D is TRBD1 (6 bases). CDR1 is ENHRY and CDR2 is SYGVKD in the germline V gene. V lost 0 bases to trimming and J lost 8 bases, with 16 bases between them. The CDR3 length is 15 residues. The CDR3 DNA reads as TGTGCCATCAGTGAGTCCCCAGGACAGACTTACGGCTACACCTTC. This translates into CAISESPGQTYGYTF.

This chain joins TRBV5-1 and TRBJ1-6; D is perhaps TRBD1 (5 bases). The V end was cut by 4 bases, the J end by 6 bases, with 17 bases between. The germline gives CDR1 SGHRS, CDR2 YFSETQ. The CDR3 is 16 amino acids. CDR3 sequence (DNA): TGCGCCAGCAGCCCCGACAGACAATTACCTAATTCACCCCTCCACTTT. Amino acid sequence: CASSPDRQLPNSPLHF. The full variable domain, rest sourced from reference TRBV5-1 and TRBJ1-6, is KAGVTQTPRYLIKTRGQQVTLSCSPISGHRSVSWYQQTPGQGLQFLFEYFSETQRNKGNFPGRFSGRQFSNSRSEMNVSTLELGDSALYLCASSPDRQLPNSPLHFGNGTRLTVT.

The rearrangement uses TRBV10-3 and TRBJ2-3; no definite D call. V was shortened by 2 bases and J by 2 bases, with 8 bases between the two germline ends. The germline CDR1 and CDR2 sequences are ENHRY and SYGVKD. This CDR3 region has 14 residues. The CDR3 is CAISEGRYTDTQYF. CDR3 in DNA: TGTGCCATCAGTGAGGGCAGATACACAGATACGCAGTATTTT.

This chain joins TRBV18 and TRBJ2-4, with D possibly matching TRBD1 (6 bases). This CDR3 is 20 amino acids long. The V and J ends lost 5 bases and 0 bases respectively, with 26 bases between them. Germline V lookup: CDR1 KGHSH, CDR2 LQKENI. In DNA form, the CDR3 reads TGTGCCAGCTCAGATCAGGGGAACTGGGGGACCCTACTAGCCAAAAACATTCAGTACTTC. Translating it yields CASSDQGNWGTLLAKNIQYF.

J is TRBJ2-3 and V is TRBV10-2; D remains unclear. V lost 3 bases, J lost 10 bases, and 8 bases lay in between. Looked up from germline, CDR1 is WSHSY and CDR2 is SAAADI. The CDR3 has 11 residues. The CDR3 loop is CASSDNPPQYF. CDR3 nucleotides: TGCGCCAGCAGTGATAATCCTCCGCAGTATTTT.

This sequence joins TRBV10-3 and TRBJ2-3; no clear D gene. Deletions cut 6 bases from V and 6 bases from J, with 10 bases between. Per germline, CDR1 ENHRY and CDR2 SYGVKD. This CDR3 contains 12 residues. CDR3 in amino acids: CAIRAAGDTQYF. The CDR3 region has the DNA TGTGCCATCAGAGCCGCCGGGGATACGCAGTATTTT.

The rearrangement uses TRBV9 and TRBJ2-3, with 15 bases that match TRBD2. The germline V gene encodes CDR1 SGDLS and CDR2 YYNGEE. The trim removed 3 bases at V and 4 bases at J, leaving 3 bases unmatched. This CDR3 comprises 16 residues. CDR3 region: CASSGGLAGGSDTQYF. Written as DNA, the CDR3 is TGTGCCAGCAGCGGAGGACTAGCGGGGGGGTCAGATACGCAGTATTTT.

CDR3 DNA sequence: TGTGCCAGCAGCCTACAGCAGAACCATGGCTACACCTTC. Translating it yields CASSLQQNHGYTF. V and J are TRBV6-6 and TRBJ1-2; no firm D call. The CDR3 runs 13 residues. Between the trimmed V and J ends, which lost 6 bases and 6 bases, there was a span of 14 bases. CDR1 is MNHNY and CDR2 is SVGAGI in the germline V gene (reference sequence).

This clone showed up just once. The chain recombines TRBV7-2 with TRBJ2-1, with 8 positions matching TRBD2. The CDR3 is 15 amino acids. Germline V gene sequence: CDR1 SGHTA, CDR2 FQGNSA. The ends lost 7 bases at V and 7 bases at J; junction bases unmatched: 12. The chain's CDR3 is CASTPRSGGPNEQFF. Written as DNA, the CDR3 is TGTGCCAGCACCCCGAGGTCGGGGGGGCCGAATGAGCAGTTCTTC.

The chain combines TRBV11-2 with TRBJ1-5; D is unresolved. The germline CDR1 and CDR2 sequences are SGHAT and FQNNGV. The V end was cut by 5 bases, the J end by 5 bases, with 22 bases between. The CDR3 is 17 amino acids. CDR3 protein: CASSLYSRDPGDQPQHF. CDR3 DNA: TGTGCCAGCAGCCTTTACTCCCGGGATCCTGGGGATCAGCCCCAGCATTTT.

The chain combines TRBV7-9 with TRBJ1-2; D is possibly TRBD1 (6 bases). Germline V gives CDR1 SEHNR, CDR2 FQNEAQ (reference sequence). The CDR3 is made up of 14 amino acids. The V and J ends lost 11 bases and 2 bases respectively, with 18 bases between them. The CDR3 protein is CASQGRQANYGYTF. CDR3 DNA: TGTGCCTCCCAAGGGCGACAGGCCAACTATGGCTACACCTTC.

This sequence joins TRBV4-3 and TRBJ2-3, with D perhaps given as TRBD1 or TRBD2 (6 bases each). Looked up from germline, CDR1 is LGHNA and CDR2 is YSLEER. The CDR3 loop spans 17 amino acids. The germline V and J ends were trimmed by 0 bases and 5 bases, with 18 bases remaining between them. The CDR3: CASSQDPRGHAGDTQYF. The CDR3 DNA reads TGCGCCAGCAGCCAAGATCCCCGGGGGCACGCAGGAGATACGCAGTATTTT.

This clone was detected only a few times. The chain joins TRBV5-1 to TRBJ2-5, with 10 bases fitting TRBD2. This CDR3 comprises 15 residues. Trimming removed 5 bases from V and 2 bases from J; junction bases left unmatched: 6. Per germline, CDR1 SGHRS and CDR2 YFSETQ. The CDR3 region is CASSVIAGGQETQYF. CDR3 in DNA: TGCGCCAGCAGTGTGATAGCGGGGGGACAAGAGACCCAGTACTTC.

This chain joins TRBV5-1 and TRBJ1-4, with TRBD1 matching 8 bases. V lost 3 bases and J lost 4; bases outside the gene matches: 11. Germline V gives CDR1 SGHRS, CDR2 YFSETQ. The CDR3 spans 17 residues. Here the CDR3 DNA reads TGCGCCAGCAGCTCACTCCCGGGGACAGGTTATAATGAAAAACTGTTTTTT. Its translation is CASSSLPGTGYNEKLFF.

V is TRBV5-1 and J is TRBJ1-5; 12 nucleotides align to TRBD1. The germline V gene encodes CDR1 SGHRS and CDR2 YFSETQ. The CDR3 sequence is 15 residues long. The J segment lost 7 bases and the V segment lost 4 bases, leaving 6 bases of the junction unmatched. The CDR3 here is CASSAGQGAWQPQHF. Here the CDR3 DNA reads TGCGCCAGCAGCGCGGGACAGGGGGCATGGCAGCCCCAGCATTTT.